The entry that follows covers one T cell receptor (beta chain) sequence. This clone was counted only a few times. Its antigen specificity is not known. One base away there is no much larger clone; base qualities are not given. These data belong to a study of beta chain features in type 1 diabetes (dated by TCRdb to about 2018). Broadly, across the study: Mean age, gender distribution, total cell number and subset yield were not different between patients and healthy donors. A total of roughly 110 million sorted cells were examined across all samples, and the number of cells per subset was strongly correlated with RNA yield. Whereas all 30 or so donors provided naive and central memory subsets, regulatory and stem cell-like memory subsets were isolated from just 8 patients and about eight healthy donors. In the study, recently diagnosed type 1 diabetes patients and matched healthy donors were compared on the TCRB repertoires of their sorted circulating CD4+ T cell subsets. The investigation overall reported the following: Naive, central memory and regulatory TCRB repertoires appeared to be more alike among patients than among healthy donors. A moderate but significant shortening of TCRB CDR3 length was observed in type 1 diabetes patients in all four CD4+ subsets. Because cDNA was sequenced instead of genomic DNA, highly expressing activated cells could be over-represented, though the groups showed no difference in activation or CD3 levels. At VDJ recombination sites, type 1 diabetes patients had fewer insertions and more deleted nucleotides, which implies abnormalities in thymic rearrangement. HLA sub-analyses involved small numbers of individuals, so any influence of HLA type on TCRB rearrangement remained unresolved. PCR may preferentially amplify shorter templates, but because patient and control samples were amplified and corrected together, any resulting skew would affect both groups equally.

The CDR3 has 13 amino acids, counting the end cysteine and phenylalanine. Only the CDR3 portion is preserved as DNA: 39 bases, with reading frame beginning at the first base. CDR1 is given as SGHDT and CDR2 as YYEEEE, both from the germline V gene. V is shortened by 0 bases, J by 4 bases, and the region joining them spans 7 bases. The entire amount of isolated RNA was reverse transcribed using the High Capacity cDNA Reverse Transcription Kit, so the sequenced TCRB transcripts were expressed ones. Deep immunoSEQ sequencing was performed on naive, central memory and regulatory T cell samples, with an average of around 3.5 million total reads per sample. Sorted cells were lysed in RLT buffer, and RNA was extracted using DNase-treated RNeasy Micro or Mini kits according to cell number. To prevent cross-contamination, every cell subset was processed on its own, while patient and healthy donor samples were processed together. Using the immunoSEQ multiplex PCR, TCRB sequences were amplified from cDNA into 87-bp fragments spanning the CDR3 region. The amplicons were sequenced using the Illumina HiSeq platform. The original methods were these. Synthetic template baselines were used to correct PCR bias computationally, reads within Hamming distance 2 were collapsed, and singletons that could not be merged were discarded. By aligning reads against IMGT, V, D and J genes, CDR3 length, and insertions or deletions at six rearrangement sites were assigned. Within each subset, clonotype counts were normalized to sorted cell number, and only after that were true diversity and Gini coefficients computed with the tcR R package. Repertoire sharing was quantified using the overlap coefficient calculated on TCRB nucleotide sequences. As a proxy for the pre-selection repertoire, out-of-frame TCRB sequences from naive cells were analyzed. TCRdb carries this immuneACCESS record with in-frame sequences only. Its versions omit some clonotypes, under half of them owing to an unresolved V gene in the studies checked, with the rest unexplained. The V and J calls and clone size come from that table; D and trimming were worked out from the DNA. The sample data list about 260,000 clones, and around 68% of these were observed just once. The top ten hold 0.053% of the sample.

Each donor gave one peripheral blood draw, about 100 mL on average, collected into heparinised tubes. A BD FACSAria II and a panel including CD45RO, CCR7, CD25, CD127, CD95 and CD27 were used to sort naive, central memory, regulatory and stem cell-like memory CD4+ T cells. All sorted populations exceeded 95% purity. PBMCs were isolated right away by Lymphoprep density gradient centrifugation and were stained directly, without culture. Samples were stained and sorted in pairs, with one healthy donor and one patient per experiment, so that batch effects were minimized. The specimen was naive CD4+ T cells from blood. Interpreted using the paper, the cell subset or site label stands for: true naive CD4+ T cells. The source of this sequence is a man aged 25 to 45 in good health. This chain is built from TRBV5-6 and TRBJ2-5; TRBD1 is a possible D gene, resting on 6 matching bases. The CDR3 here reads CASSLVQGETQYF. The sequenced DNA is TGTGCCAGCAGCTTGGTACAGGGAGAGACCCAGTACTTC. Reference TRBV5-6 and TRBJ2-5 proteins supply the regions before and after the CDR3; the full variable domain is: DAGVTQSPTHLIKTRGQQVTLRCSPKSGHDTVSWYQQALGQGPQFIFQYYEEEERQRGNFPDRFSGHQFPNYSSELNVNALLLGDSALYLCASSLVQGETQYFGPGTRLLVL.